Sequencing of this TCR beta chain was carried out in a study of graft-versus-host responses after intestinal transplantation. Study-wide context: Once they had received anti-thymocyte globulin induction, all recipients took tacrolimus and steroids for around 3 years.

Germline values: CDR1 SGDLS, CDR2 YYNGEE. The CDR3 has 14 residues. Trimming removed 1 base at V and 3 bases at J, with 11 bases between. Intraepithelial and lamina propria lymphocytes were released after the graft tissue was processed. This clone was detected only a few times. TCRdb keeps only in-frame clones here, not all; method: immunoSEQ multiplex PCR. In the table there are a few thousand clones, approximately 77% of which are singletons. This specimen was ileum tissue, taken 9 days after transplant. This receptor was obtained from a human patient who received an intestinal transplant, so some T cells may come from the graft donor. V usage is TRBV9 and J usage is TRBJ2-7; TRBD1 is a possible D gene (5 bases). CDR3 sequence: CASSVSGQNYEQYF. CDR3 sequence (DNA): TGTGCCAGCAGCGTATCCGGACAAAACTACGAGCAGTACTTC.